This TCR beta chain was retrieved from a study of blood T cells in healthy people across ages. Study details: Per two T cells, about one barcoded beta molecule was captured through template switching.

The study's findings and limits: Higher diversity, along with more naive CD4+ cells, distinguished long-lived donors from aged donors. TCR beta diversity was tightly associated with the proportion of naive T cells.

Many counts were recorded for this clonotype. What it binds is not known. Together with a sample-barcoded 5' primer, a J-beta primer mix was included in a second PCR lasting about 7 to 11 cycles. Through a template-switch adaptor with 12 random nucleotides, each cDNA molecule received a tag. TCRdb re-called the 5' RACE reads through MiXCR, storing one row per CDR3 protein. The data hold 700,000 or so distinct CDR3 sequences, with about 43% observed a single time. Germline V lookup: CDR1 SGHTA, CDR2 FQGNSA. J gave up 11 bases and V 5 bases, and 11 bases lay outside the gene matches. This CDR3 is built from 15 residues.

The chain combines TRBV7-2 with TRBJ2-7; 14 bases are a match to TRBD2. The receptor comes from a man at least 80 years old in good health. Material for sequencing was blood. This CDR3 reads CASSPSGTSGGPEYF. CDR3 coding DNA: TGTGCCAGCAGCCCATCCGGGACTAGCGGGGGTCCCGAGTACTTC.